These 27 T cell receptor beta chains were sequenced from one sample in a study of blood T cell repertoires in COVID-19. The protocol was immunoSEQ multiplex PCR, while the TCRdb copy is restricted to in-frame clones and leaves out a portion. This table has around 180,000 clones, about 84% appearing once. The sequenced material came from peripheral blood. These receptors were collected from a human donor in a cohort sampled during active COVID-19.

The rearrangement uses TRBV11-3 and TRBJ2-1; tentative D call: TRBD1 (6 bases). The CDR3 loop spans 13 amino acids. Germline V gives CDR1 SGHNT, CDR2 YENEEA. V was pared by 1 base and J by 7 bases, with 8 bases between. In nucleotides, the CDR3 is TGTGCCAGCAGCTTAGGGGGGCTAAATGAGCAGTTCTTC. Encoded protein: CASSLGGLNEQFF. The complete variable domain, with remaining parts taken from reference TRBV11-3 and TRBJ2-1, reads EAGVVQSPRYKIIEKKQPVAFWCNPISGHNTLYWYLQNLGQGPELLIRYENEEAVDDSQLPKDRFSAERLKGVDSTLKIQPAELGDSAVYLCASSLGGLNEQFFGPGTRLTVL.

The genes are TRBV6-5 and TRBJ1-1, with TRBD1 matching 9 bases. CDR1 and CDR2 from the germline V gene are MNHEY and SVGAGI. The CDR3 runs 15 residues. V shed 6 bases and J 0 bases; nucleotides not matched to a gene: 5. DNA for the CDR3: TGTGCCAGCAGGCCACAGGGGGCTTTGAACACTGAAGCTTTCTTT. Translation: CASRPQGALNTEAFF.

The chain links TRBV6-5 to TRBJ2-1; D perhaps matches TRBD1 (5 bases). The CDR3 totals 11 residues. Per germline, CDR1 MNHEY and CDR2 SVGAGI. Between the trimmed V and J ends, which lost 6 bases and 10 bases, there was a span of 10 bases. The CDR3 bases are TGTGCCAGCAGCACAGGACGGGAGCAGTTCTTC. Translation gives CASSTGREQFF.

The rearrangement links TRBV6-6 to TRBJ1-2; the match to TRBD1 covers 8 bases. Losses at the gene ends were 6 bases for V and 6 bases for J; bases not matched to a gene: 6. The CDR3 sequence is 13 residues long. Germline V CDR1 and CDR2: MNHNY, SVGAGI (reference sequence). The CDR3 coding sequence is TGTGCCAGCAGATATCAGGGGGCGGATGGCTACACCTTC. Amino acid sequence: CASRYQGADGYTF.

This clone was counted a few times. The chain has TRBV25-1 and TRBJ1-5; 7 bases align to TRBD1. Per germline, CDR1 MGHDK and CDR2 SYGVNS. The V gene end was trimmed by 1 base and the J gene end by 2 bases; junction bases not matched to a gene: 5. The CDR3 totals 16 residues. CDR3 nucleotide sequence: TGTGCCAGCAGTGAATCCAAAGACAGGGGCAATCAGCCCCAGCATTTT. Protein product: CASSESKDRGNQPQHF.

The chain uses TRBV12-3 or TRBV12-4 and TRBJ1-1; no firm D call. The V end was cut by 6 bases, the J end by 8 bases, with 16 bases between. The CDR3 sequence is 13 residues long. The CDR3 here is CASSHTPNQEAFF. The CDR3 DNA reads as TGTGCCAGCAGCCACACCCCGAACCAAGAAGCTTTCTTT.

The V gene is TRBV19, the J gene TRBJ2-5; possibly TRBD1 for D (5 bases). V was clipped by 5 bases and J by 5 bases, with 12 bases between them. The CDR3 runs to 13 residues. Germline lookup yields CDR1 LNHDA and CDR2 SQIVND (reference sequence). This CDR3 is CASSVQGGETQYF. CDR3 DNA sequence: TGTGCCAGTAGTGTTCAGGGTGGGGAGACCCAGTACTTC.

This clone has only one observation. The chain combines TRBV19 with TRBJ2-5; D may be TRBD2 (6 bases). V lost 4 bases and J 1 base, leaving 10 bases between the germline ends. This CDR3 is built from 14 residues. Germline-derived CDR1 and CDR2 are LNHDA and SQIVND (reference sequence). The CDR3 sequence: CASSTRGSQETQYF. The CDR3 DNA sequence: TGTGCCAGTAGTACCCGGGGGAGCCAAGAGACCCAGTACTTC.

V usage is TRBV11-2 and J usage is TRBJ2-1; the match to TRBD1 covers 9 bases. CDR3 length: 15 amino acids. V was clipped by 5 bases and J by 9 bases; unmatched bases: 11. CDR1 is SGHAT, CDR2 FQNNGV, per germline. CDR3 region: CASSGRTGARGEQFF. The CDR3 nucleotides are TGTGCCAGCAGCGGGCGGACAGGGGCTCGGGGTGAGCAGTTCTTC.

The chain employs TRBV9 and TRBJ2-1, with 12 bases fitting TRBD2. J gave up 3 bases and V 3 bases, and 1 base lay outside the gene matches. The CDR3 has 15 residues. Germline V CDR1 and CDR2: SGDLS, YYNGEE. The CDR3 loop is CASSGGLAGYNEQFF. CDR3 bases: TGTGCCAGCAGCGGGGGACTAGCGGGCTACAATGAGCAGTTCTTC. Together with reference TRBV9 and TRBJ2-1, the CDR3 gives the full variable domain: DSGVTQTPKHLITATGQRVTLRCSPRSGDLSVYWYQQSLDQGLQFLIQYYNGEERAKGNILERFSAQQFPDLHSELNLSSLELGDSALYFCASSGGLAGYNEQFFGPGTRLTVL.

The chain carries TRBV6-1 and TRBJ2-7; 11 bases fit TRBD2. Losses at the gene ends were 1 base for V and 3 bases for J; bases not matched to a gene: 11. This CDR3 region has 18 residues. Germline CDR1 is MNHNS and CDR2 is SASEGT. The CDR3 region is CASSEVLGSGGDLYEQYF. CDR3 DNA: TGTGCCAGCAGTGAAGTTCTGGGTAGCGGGGGGGACCTCTACGAGCAGTACTTC.

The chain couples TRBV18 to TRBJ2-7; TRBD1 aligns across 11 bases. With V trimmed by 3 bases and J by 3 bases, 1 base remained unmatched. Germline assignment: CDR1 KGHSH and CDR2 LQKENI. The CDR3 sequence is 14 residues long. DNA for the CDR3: TGTGCCAGCTCACCCGGGACAGGGGGCTACGAGCAGTACTTC. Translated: CASSPGTGGYEQYF.

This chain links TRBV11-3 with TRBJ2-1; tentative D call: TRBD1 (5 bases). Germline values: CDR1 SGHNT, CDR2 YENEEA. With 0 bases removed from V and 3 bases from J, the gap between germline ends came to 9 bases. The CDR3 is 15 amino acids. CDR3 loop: CASSLDGQGYNEQFF. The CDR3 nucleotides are TGTGCCAGCAGCTTAGACGGGCAGGGCTACAATGAGCAGTTCTTC.

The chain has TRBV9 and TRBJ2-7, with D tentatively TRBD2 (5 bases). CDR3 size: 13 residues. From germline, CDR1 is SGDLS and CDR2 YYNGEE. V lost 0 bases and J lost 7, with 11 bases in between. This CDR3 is CASSVGTSGEQYF. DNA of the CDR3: TGTGCCAGCAGCGTAGGGACTTCGGGAGAGCAGTACTTC.

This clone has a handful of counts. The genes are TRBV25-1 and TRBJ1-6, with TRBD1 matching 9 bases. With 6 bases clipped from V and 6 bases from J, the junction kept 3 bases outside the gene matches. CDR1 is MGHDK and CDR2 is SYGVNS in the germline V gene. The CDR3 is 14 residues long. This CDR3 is CASSWDRANSPLHF. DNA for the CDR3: TGTGCCAGCAGCTGGGACAGGGCTAATTCACCCCTCCACTTT.

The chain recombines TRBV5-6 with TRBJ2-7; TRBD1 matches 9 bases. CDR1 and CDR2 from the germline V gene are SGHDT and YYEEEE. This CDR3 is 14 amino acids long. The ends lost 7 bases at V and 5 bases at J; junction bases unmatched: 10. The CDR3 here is CASFFGTGLHEQYF. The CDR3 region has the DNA TGTGCCAGCTTCTTTGGGACAGGGCTCCACGAGCAGTACTTC.

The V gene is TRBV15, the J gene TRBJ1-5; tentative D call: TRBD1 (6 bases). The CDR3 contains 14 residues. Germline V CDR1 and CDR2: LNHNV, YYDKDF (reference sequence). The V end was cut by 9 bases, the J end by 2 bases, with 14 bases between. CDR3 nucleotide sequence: TGTGCCACTAGTGCAGGGGTTGGCAATCAGCCCCAGCATTTT. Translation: CATSAGVGNQPQHF.

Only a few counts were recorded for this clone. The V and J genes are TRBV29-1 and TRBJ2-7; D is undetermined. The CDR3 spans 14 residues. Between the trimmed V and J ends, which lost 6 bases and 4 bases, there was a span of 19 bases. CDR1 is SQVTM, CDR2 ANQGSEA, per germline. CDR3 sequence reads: CSVKLAWQAYEQYF. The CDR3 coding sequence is TGCAGCGTGAAATTGGCGTGGCAGGCTTACGAGCAGTACTTC.

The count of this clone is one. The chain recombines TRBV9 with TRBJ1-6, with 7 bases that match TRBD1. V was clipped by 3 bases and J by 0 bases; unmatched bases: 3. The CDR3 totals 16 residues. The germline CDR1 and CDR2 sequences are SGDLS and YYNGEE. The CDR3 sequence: CASSEGQNSYNSPLHF. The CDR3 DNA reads TGTGCCAGCAGCGAGGGACAGAACTCCTATAATTCACCCCTCCACTTT.

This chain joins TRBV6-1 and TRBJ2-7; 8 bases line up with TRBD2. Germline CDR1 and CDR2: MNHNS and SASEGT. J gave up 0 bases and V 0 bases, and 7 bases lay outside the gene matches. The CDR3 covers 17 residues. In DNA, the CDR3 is TGTGCCAGCAGTGAAGCGCTTAGCGGGGCAAGCTCCTACGAGCAGTACTTC. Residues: CASSEALSGASSYEQYF.

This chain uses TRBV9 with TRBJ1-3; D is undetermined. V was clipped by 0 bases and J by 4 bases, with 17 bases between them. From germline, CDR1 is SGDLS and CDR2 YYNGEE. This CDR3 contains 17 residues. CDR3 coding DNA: TGTGCCAGCAGCGTAGGGGGTGGGAGTTTCTCAGGAAACACCATATATTTT. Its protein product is CASSVGGGSFSGNTIYF. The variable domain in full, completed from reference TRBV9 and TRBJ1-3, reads DSGVTQTPKHLITATGQRVTLRCSPRSGDLSVYWYQQSLDQGLQFLIQYYNGEERAKGNILERFSAQQFPDLHSELNLSSLELGDSALYFCASSVGGGSFSGNTIYFGEGSWLTVV.

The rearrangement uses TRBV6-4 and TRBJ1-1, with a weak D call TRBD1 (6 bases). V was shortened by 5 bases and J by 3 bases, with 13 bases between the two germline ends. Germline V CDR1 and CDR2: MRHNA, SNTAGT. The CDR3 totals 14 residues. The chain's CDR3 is CASSKTGWDTEAFF. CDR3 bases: TGTGCCAGCAGTAAAACAGGGTGGGACACTGAAGCTTTCTTT.

The CDR3 DNA reads as TGTGCCAGCAGCTTAGCGGCAGACAGAGAAAAACTGTTTTTT. Its protein is CASSLAADREKLFF. The chain joins TRBV7-2 to TRBJ1-4; TRBD1 might be the D (5 bases). CDR3 length: 14 residues. Germline V gives CDR1 SGHTA, CDR2 FQGNSA. Deletions cut 0 bases from V and 8 bases from J, with 10 bases between.

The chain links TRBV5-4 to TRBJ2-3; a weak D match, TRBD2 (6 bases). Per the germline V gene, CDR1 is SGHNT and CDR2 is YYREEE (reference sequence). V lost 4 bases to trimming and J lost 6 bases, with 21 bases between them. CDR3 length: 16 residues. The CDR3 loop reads CASSASVGTHQDTQYF. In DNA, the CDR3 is TGTGCCAGCAGCGCTTCCGTCGGGACTCACCAGGATACGCAGTATTTT.

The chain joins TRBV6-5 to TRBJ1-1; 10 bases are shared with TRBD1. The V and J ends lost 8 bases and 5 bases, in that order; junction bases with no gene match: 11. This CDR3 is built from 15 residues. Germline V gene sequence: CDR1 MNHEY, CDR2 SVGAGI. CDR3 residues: CASYGQGVYWTEAFF. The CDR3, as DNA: TGTGCCAGCTATGGACAGGGGGTTTACTGGACTGAAGCTTTCTTT.

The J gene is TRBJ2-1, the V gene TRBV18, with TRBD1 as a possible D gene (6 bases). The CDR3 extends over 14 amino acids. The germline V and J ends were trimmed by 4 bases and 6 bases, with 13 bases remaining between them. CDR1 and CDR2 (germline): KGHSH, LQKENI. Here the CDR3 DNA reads TGTGCCAGCTCACAACTACAGGGTCGCAATGAGCAGTTCTTC. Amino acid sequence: CASSQLQGRNEQFF.

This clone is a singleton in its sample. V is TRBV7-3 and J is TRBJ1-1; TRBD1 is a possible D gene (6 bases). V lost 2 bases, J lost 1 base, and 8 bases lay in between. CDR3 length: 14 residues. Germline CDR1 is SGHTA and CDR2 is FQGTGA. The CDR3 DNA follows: TGTGCCAGCAGCTTACAGGGGCCGAACACTGAAGCTTTCTTT. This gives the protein CASSLQGPNTEAFF. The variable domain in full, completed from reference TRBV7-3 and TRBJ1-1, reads GAGVSQTPSNKVTEKGKYVELRCDPISGHTALYWYRQSLGQGPEFLIYFQGTGAADDSGLPNDRFFAVRPEGSVSTLKIQRTERGDSAVYLCASSLQGPNTEAFFGQGTRLTVV.